The next 24 T cell receptor beta chains were all read from a single sample in a study of cytomegalovirus exposure and HLA in healthy donors. A multiplex PCR was run with 60 Vbeta primers and 13 Jbeta primers. The data were produced by immunoSEQ multiplex PCR, yet TCRdb's version contains in-frame clones alone and is incomplete. Of 180,000 or so clones listed, approximately 85% are singletons. Sequenced material: PBMCs. All receptors come from a young man in good health and CMV-seropositive.

The CDR3 protein is CASSRTTGGVKSGANVLTF. The CDR3 bases are TGTGCCAGTAGTAGAACGACAGGGGGAGTTAAATCTGGGGCCAACGTCCTGACTTTC. The V call is TRBV19, the J call TRBJ2-6, with 9 bases identical to TRBD1. The CDR3 extends over 19 amino acids. CDR1 and CDR2 from the germline V gene are LNHDA and SQIVND (reference sequence). The J segment lost 1 base and the V segment lost 4 bases, leaving 11 bases of the junction unmatched.

The chain links TRBV27 to TRBJ2-7, with D tentatively TRBD1 (6 bases). The V and J ends lost 2 bases and 7 bases respectively, with 12 bases between them. This CDR3 is 13 amino acids long. The germline gives CDR1 MNHEY, CDR2 SMNVEV (reference sequence). The DNA for the CDR3 is TGTGCCAGCAGTTTAGGACAGCGCCGGGAGCAGTACTTC. It is translated as CASSLGQRREQYF.

The chain recombines TRBV6-1 with TRBJ1-3, with a possible D match to TRBD1 (5 bases). The germline V and J ends were trimmed by 4 bases and 3 bases, with 13 bases remaining between them. The CDR3 runs 15 residues. Germline assignment: CDR1 MNHNS and CDR2 SASEGT. As DNA, the CDR3 is TGTGCCAGCAGTGTGGGGGGTGCGGTTGGAAACACCATATATTTT. This translates into CASSVGGAVGNTIYF.

The chain recombines TRBV2 with TRBJ2-7; 8 bases align to TRBD1. The V and J ends lost 6 bases and 5 bases, in that order; junction bases with no gene match: 6. The CDR3 sequence is 13 residues long. Germline V gene lookup returns CDR1 SNHLY and CDR2 FYNNEI. In DNA, the CDR3 is TGTGCCAGCAGGGAGACAGGGGCGGACGAGCAGTACTTC. Encoded protein: CASRETGADEQYF.

The rearrangement uses TRBV13 and TRBJ2-5; the D gene is possibly TRBD1 (6 bases). The CDR3 has 14 amino acids. The V gene lost 5 bases and the J gene lost 5 bases, with 15 bases spanning the gap. Germline loops: CDR1 PRHDT, CDR2 FYEKMQ (reference sequence). CDR3 DNA sequence: TGTGCCAGCAGCCCCGCTAGGGGGTGGGAGACCCAGTACTTC. It yields the protein CASSPARGWETQYF.

The chain joins TRBV4-3 to TRBJ2-5; the match to TRBD1 covers 7 bases. CDR3 length: 15 amino acids. With V trimmed by 4 bases and J by 1 base, 6 bases remained unmatched. CDR1 and CDR2 (germline): LGHNA, YSLEER. The chain's CDR3 is CASSRETGRQETQYF. The CDR3, as DNA: TGCGCCAGCAGCCGAGAGACAGGGCGCCAAGAGACCCAGTACTTC.

The rearrangement links TRBV4-2 to TRBJ2-2; possible D gene TRBD2, 6 bases. The CDR3 length is 17 residues. Trimming shortened V by 3 bases and J by 4 bases, and 18 bases separated the two germline ends. Germline lookup yields CDR1 LGHNA and CDR2 YNFKEQ. Written as DNA, the CDR3 is TGTGCCAGCAGCCAGACCACTAGCTTCGCTGCCACCGGGGAGCTGTTTTTT. This translates into CASSQTTSFAATGELFF.

This rearrangement joins TRBV7-2 to TRBJ1-2; TRBD1 matches 8 bases. The germline V gene has CDR1 SGHTA and CDR2 FQGNSA. This CDR3 is 14 amino acids long. The V segment lost 5 bases and the J segment 2 bases; nucleotides outside the gene matches: 4. The DNA of the CDR3 is TGTGCCAGCAGCAGCCGGGACAGGAACTATGGCTACACCTTC. This encodes CASSSRDRNYGYTF.

The genes are TRBV6-5 and TRBJ1-2, with D possibly matching TRBD1 (6 bases). The V gene's germline CDR1 is MNHEY and CDR2 SVGAGI. V was pared by 5 bases and J by 8 bases, with 12 bases between. The CDR3 is 12 amino acids. For the CDR3, the DNA is TGTGCCAGCAGTCGAACAGGGTACGGCTACACCTTC. The encoded protein is CASSRTGYGYTF.

This chain joins TRBV7-2 and TRBJ2-5; TRBD1 matches 11 bases. Matching the DNA end better, TRBJ2-7 makes the J call doubtful. This CDR3 contains 14 residues. Germline V lookup: CDR1 SGHTA, CDR2 FQGNSA. DNA for the CDR3: TGTGCCAGCAGCTTGGGACAGGGGGATGACGAGCAGTACTTC. This encodes CASSLGQGDDEQYF.

The chain combines TRBV20-1 with TRBJ1-2; D gene ambiguous. Germline V gene lookup returns CDR1 DFQATT and CDR2 SNEGSKA (reference sequence). The V end lost 5 bases, the J end lost 6 bases, and 7 bases lay between the germline ends. CDR3 length equals 10 residues. CDR3 protein: CSAGQDGYTF. The DNA of the CDR3 is TGCAGTGCTGGCCAGGATGGCTACACCTTC.

V and J are TRBV7-3 and TRBJ2-3, with TRBD2 identical over 14 bases. The J segment lost 6 bases and the V segment lost 5 bases, leaving 10 bases of the junction unmatched. This CDR3 has 17 residues. Per the germline V gene, CDR1 is SGHTA and CDR2 is FQGTGA. CDR3 protein: CASSARGLAGDLDTQYF. In DNA form, the CDR3 reads TGTGCCAGCAGCGCCCGGGGACTAGCGGGGGACCTGGATACGCAGTATTTT.

The chain links TRBV5-1 to TRBJ2-1; D possibly corresponds to TRBD2 (5 bases). This CDR3 is 15 amino acids long. Germline V lookup: CDR1 SGHRS, CDR2 YFSETQ. Trimming took off 4 bases at V and 6 bases at J, with 17 bases between the two ends. The CDR3 nucleotides read TGCGCCAGCAGCCCGTTCGCTAGTGGAGGCAATGAGCAGTTCTTC. Translating it yields CASSPFASGGNEQFF.

The chain uses TRBV9 and TRBJ2-7, with D perhaps TRBD1 (5 bases). The V end was cut by 4 bases, the J end by 6 bases, with 17 bases between. In germline, CDR1 is SGDLS, CDR2 YYNGEE. CDR3 length equals 14 residues. The DNA of the CDR3 is TGTGCCAGCAGCCCAGAGGTAGGGGTCGGCGAGCAGTACTTC. Residues: CASSPEVGVGEQYF.

This chain links TRBV11-2 with TRBJ2-7; D is possibly TRBD1 (5 bases). Trimming removed 5 bases from V and 0 bases from J, with 14 bases in between. This CDR3 contains 15 residues. Germline CDR1 is SGHAT and CDR2 is FQNNGV. The CDR3 DNA reads TGTGCCAGCAGCCGCGACATGGACATCTCCTACGAGCAGTACTTC. Translation gives CASSRDMDISYEQYF.

The count of this clone is one. The J gene is TRBJ2-3, the V gene TRBV7-2, with D hard to call. V was shortened by 3 bases and J by 1 base, with 5 bases between the two germline ends. CDR1 SGHTA and CDR2 FQGNSA come from the germline V gene. The CDR3 totals 13 residues. The CDR3 nucleotides are TGTGCCAGCAGCTTGAGCGGCACAGATACGCAGTATTTT. It codes for CASSLSGTDTQYF.

V and J are TRBV19 and TRBJ1-4; D is unresolved. The CDR3 spans 16 residues. The V and J ends lost 4 bases and 1 base respectively, with 13 bases between them. CDR1 and CDR2 (germline): LNHDA, SQIVND (reference sequence). CDR3 residues: CASSTEAALTNEKLFF. CDR3 in DNA: TGTGCCAGTAGTACCGAGGCCGCCCTAACTAATGAAAAACTGTTTTTT.

This chain links TRBV15 with TRBJ2-5; D may be TRBD2 (5 bases). This CDR3 comprises 15 residues. The germline V gene encodes CDR1 LNHNV and CDR2 YYDKDF (reference sequence). V was trimmed by 1 base and J by 2 bases, leaving 11 bases between them. The CDR3 coding sequence is TGTGCCACCAGCAGAGGACTGTCGGGGCAAGAGACCCAGTACTTC. Its translation: CATSRGLSGQETQYF.

This clone was observed a few times. The V and J genes are TRBV4-1 and TRBJ1-5; maybe TRBD1 (5 bases). CDR3 length equals 15 residues. In germline, CDR1 is MGHRA, CDR2 YSYEKL. V was shortened by 1 base and J by 4 bases, with 11 bases between the two germline ends. This chain's CDR3 is CASSQVSQGNQPQHF. The CDR3 nucleotides read TGCGCCAGCAGCCAAGTGAGCCAGGGAAATCAGCCCCAGCATTTT.

The chain employs TRBV7-9 and TRBJ2-7; 9 nucleotides align to TRBD1. CDR3 length equals 13 residues. Germline V gives CDR1 SEHNR, CDR2 FQNEAQ (reference sequence). V shed 3 bases, J shed 6 bases, and the junction held 3 bases outside the gene matches. The CDR3 region is CASSFDRGFEQYF. CDR3 sequence (DNA): TGTGCCAGCAGCTTTGACAGGGGGTTCGAGCAGTACTTC.

The J gene is TRBJ1-1, the V gene TRBV11-2; D is possibly TRBD1 (5 bases). Germline CDR1 reads SGHAT; CDR2 reads FQNNGV. The germline V and J ends were trimmed by 8 bases and 7 bases, with 8 bases remaining between them. The CDR3 runs 10 residues. CDR3 nucleotide sequence: TGTGCCAGCGATGACAGTGAAGCTTTCTTT. Protein product: CASDDSEAFF.

The chain has TRBV7-3 and TRBJ2-1; 9 bases match TRBD2. The germline gives CDR1 SGHTA, CDR2 FQGTGA. CDR3 size: 14 residues. Trimming at V came to 5 bases and at J to 7 bases, leaving 6 bases not matched to a gene. The DNA of the CDR3 is TGTGCCAGCAGCCCGGCTAGCGGGGATAATGAGCAGTTCTTC. Translated: CASSPASGDNEQFF.

This chain uses TRBV27 with TRBJ2-1, with a tentative D call TRBD1 (7 bases). This CDR3 has 17 residues. CDR1 and CDR2 from the germline V gene are MNHEY and SMNVEV (reference sequence). V lost 3 bases to trimming and J lost 3 bases, with 18 bases between them. CDR3 protein: CASSLSASGGNYNEQFF. The CDR3 DNA is TGTGCCAGCAGTTTGTCGGCGTCAGGGGGGAACTACAATGAGCAGTTCTTC.

V and J are TRBV18 and TRBJ1-1; 7 nucleotides agree with TRBD1. The germline CDR1 and CDR2 sequences are KGHSH and LQKENI. V was clipped by 5 bases and J by 2 bases; unmatched bases: 2. This CDR3 comprises 13 residues. CDR3 loop: CASSRDSNTEAFF. In DNA form, the CDR3 reads TGTGCCAGCTCAAGGGACAGCAACACTGAAGCTTTCTTT.